This T cell receptor (beta chain) was retrieved from a study of blood T cell repertoires in COVID-19. About the study: Specimens from acute and convalescent COVID-19 originated in the United States, Italy and Spain.

CDR1 is MDHEN, CDR2 SYDVKM, per germline. Trimming stripped 4 bases from V and 0 bases from J, with 12 bases between. The CDR3 consists of 15 residues. Per the original data handling: Estimates of nucleated cell counts were drawn from the amplification of reference gene primers. Assay used: immunoSEQ multiplex PCR; TCRdb lists only in-frame clones, some missing. The D gene and trimming were derived from the DNA, and the V and J assignments and clone size from that table. This table holds under 300,000 clones, roughly 89% found once. Residents of 24 US areas, aged roughly 18 to 89 years, made up the participants.

V is TRBV28 and J is TRBJ1-2, with D uncertain. Sequencing input: PBMCs or T cells enriched from blood (not recorded which). The clonotype comes from a man aged 40-50 years who had recovered from COVID-19. In DNA form, the CDR3 reads TGTGCCAGCAGTTCAGGCCCAACAGCTAACTATGGCTACACCTTC. Its translation is CASSSGPTANYGYTF.